This passage covers 32 T cell receptor beta chains from one sample sequenced in a study of cytomegalovirus exposure and HLA in healthy donors. Primers included in the PCR were 60 Vbeta and 13 Jbeta primers. Clones were read by immunoSEQ multiplex PCR, and TCRdb kept only the in-frame ones, dropping some. The data contain more than 80,000 clones, about 78% of them singletons. The sequenced material came from PBMCs. Receptor source: a man aged 18-30 years in good health and CMV-seropositive.

The rearrangement uses TRBV19 and TRBJ2-7; 9 bases align to TRBD1. Trimming removed 4 bases from V and 5 bases from J; junction bases left unmatched: 3. The CDR3 sequence is 13 residues long. The germline CDR1 and CDR2 sequences are LNHDA and SQIVND (reference sequence). The CDR3 region is CASSSGQGNEQYF. The CDR3 nucleotides are TGTGCCAGTAGTAGCGGACAGGGGAACGAGCAGTACTTC.

This clone was detected only once. The chain employs TRBV7-9 and TRBJ1-1, with 11 bases that match TRBD1. There are 16 residues in the CDR3. The junction had 6 bases not matched to a gene; V was cut back by 1 base and J by 5 bases. Looked up from germline, CDR1 is SEHNR and CDR2 is FQNEAQ (reference sequence). Here the CDR3 DNA reads TGTGCCAGCAGCTTAGGGACAGGGGGCGCGAGAACTGAAGCTTTCTTT. Its translation is CASSLGTGGARTEAFF.

The chain couples TRBV28 to TRBJ2-1; 9 positions match TRBD1. The CDR3 has 15 amino acids. Germline V gene sequence: CDR1 MDHEN, CDR2 SYDVKM. Germline trimming cut 3 bases from V and 8 bases from J; bases unmatched to any gene: 8. The CDR3 here is CASSFGQGFGDEQFF. Written as DNA, the CDR3 is TGTGCCAGCAGTTTTGGACAGGGGTTTGGTGATGAGCAGTTCTTC.

This clone has only a few counts. This rearrangement joins TRBV5-4 to TRBJ1-4, with D unclear. With 0 bases removed from V and 7 bases from J, the gap between germline ends came to 10 bases. CDR1 and CDR2 from the germline V gene are SGHNT and YYREEE (reference sequence). This CDR3 comprises 14 residues. CDR3: CASSLELSGEKLFF. As DNA, the CDR3 is TGTGCCAGCAGCTTGGAACTGTCGGGTGAAAAACTGTTTTTT.

The rearrangement joins TRBV6-1 to TRBJ2-7, with 8 bases identical to TRBD2. The CDR3 totals 15 residues. Germline V gene lookup returns CDR1 MNHNS and CDR2 SASEGT. Losses at the gene ends were 8 bases for V and 3 bases for J; bases not matched to a gene: 12. DNA of the CDR3: TGTGCCAGCGATACGCCACGGGGGGGCTACTACGAGCAGTACTTC. Its protein is CASDTPRGGYYEQYF.

This clone was seen only once. The chain couples TRBV2 to TRBJ2-7, with 8 bases that match TRBD1. V lost 1 base and J lost 8; bases outside the gene matches: 4. Germline V lookup: CDR1 SNHLY, CDR2 FYNNEI. The length of the CDR3 is 13 residues. CDR3 region: CASSEDRGRQQYF. DNA of the CDR3: TGTGCCAGCAGTGAAGACAGGGGGAGACAGCAGTACTTC.

The chain links TRBV28 to TRBJ1-1; D may be TRBD1 (6 bases). This CDR3 has 12 amino acids. In germline, CDR1 is MDHEN, CDR2 SYDVKM. V was clipped by 8 bases and J by 5 bases, with 12 bases between them. The CDR3 loop reads CASQQGLTEAFF. CDR3 in DNA: TGTGCCAGCCAACAGGGTTTGACTGAAGCTTTCTTT.

This rearrangement joins TRBV5-1 to TRBJ2-5; TRBD2 is a possible D gene (6 bases). The germline CDR1 and CDR2 sequences are SGHRS and YFSETQ. V lost 0 bases and J lost 5, with 14 bases in between. The CDR3 spans 15 residues. DNA of the CDR3: TGCGCCAGCAGCTTGGCCTTCGGGAGATTGGAGACCCAGTACTTC. Residues: CASSLAFGRLETQYF.

This clone was found a few times. The CDR3 DNA sequence: TGTGCCAGCAGCCAAGTCGGACTAGCGGAATTTTCGTCGGGGGCCAACGTCCTGACTTTC. The encoded protein is CASSQVGLAEFSSGANVLTF. The chain links TRBV4-2 to TRBJ2-6, with 10 bases matching TRBD2. Trimming removed 1 base from V and 4 bases from J; junction bases left unmatched: 13. CDR3 length: 20 amino acids. Germline CDR1 and CDR2: LGHNA and YNFKEQ.

The chain employs TRBV29-1 and TRBJ2-7; 7 bases align to TRBD2. CDR3 length equals 13 residues. CDR1 and CDR2 from the germline V gene are SQVTM and ANQGSEA. V dropped 4 bases and J dropped 3; count of bases not matched to a gene: 6. The CDR3 coding sequence is TGCAGCGTTGTAGTGGGAGGGCTCTACGAGCAGTACTTC. This gives the protein CSVVVGGLYEQYF.

This chain connects TRBV29-1 to TRBJ2-7; TRBD1 matches 8 bases. There are 12 residues in the CDR3. Germline CDR1 and CDR2: SQVTM and ANQGSEA. The J segment lost 5 bases and the V segment lost 3 bases, leaving 3 bases of the junction unmatched. CDR3 bases: TGCAGCGTTGAGTGGACAGGGCACGAGCAGTACTTC. Its protein product is CSVEWTGHEQYF.

There are a few counts of this clone. The chain has TRBV6-8 and TRBJ1-5; tentative D call: TRBD1 (6 bases). Germline V gene lookup returns CDR1 MNHGY and CDR2 SAAAGT. Trimming left V 6 bases short and J 2 bases short, with 23 bases between. CDR3 length equals 18 residues. CDR3 region: CASRLPSPQGRCNQPQHF. The CDR3 DNA reads TGTGCCAGCAGGTTACCCTCCCCACAGGGAAGGTGCAATCAGCCCCAGCATTTT.

The rearrangement links TRBV7-9 to TRBJ2-7, with 7 bases identical to TRBD1. The CDR3 runs to 15 residues. Germline V gene data show CDR1 as SEHNR and CDR2 as FQNEAQ (reference sequence). With 0 bases clipped from V and 4 bases from J, the junction kept 6 bases outside the gene matches. The CDR3 DNA reads as TGTGCCAGCAGCTTAGCGGAAACAGGGGTGTACGAGCAGTACTTC. This sequence encodes CASSLAETGVYEQYF.

V gene TRBV11-2 combines with J gene TRBJ1-1; maybe TRBD1 (6 bases). Germline lookup yields CDR1 SGHAT and CDR2 FQNNGV. The V end lost 5 bases, the J end lost 4 bases, and 11 bases lay between the germline ends. The CDR3 runs to 13 residues. The CDR3 DNA is TGTGCCAGCAGCCGAACAGGGCCCACTGAAGCTTTCTTT. It yields the protein CASSRTGPTEAFF.

For this clone: A read error may produce the germline difference seen at one junction end. The chain recombines TRBV6-1 with TRBJ2-2; 7 positions agree with TRBD2. The CDR3 is 14 amino acids. CDR1 is MNHNS and CDR2 is SASEGT in the germline V gene. Here the CDR3 reads CASREAGLTGELFF. CDR3 in DNA: TGTGCCAGCAGGGAAGCGGGACTCACCGGGGAGCTGTTTTTT.

The rearrangement uses TRBV13 and TRBJ2-3; weak D call: TRBD2 (5 bases). From germline, CDR1 is PRHDT and CDR2 FYEKMQ (reference sequence). V shed 5 bases and J shed 4 bases, with 28 bases lying between them. This CDR3 is 19 amino acids long. The CDR3 loop is CASSANFWFSGNLPDTQYF. The CDR3 nucleotides are TGTGCCAGCAGCGCCAATTTTTGGTTCAGCGGCAATCTACCAGATACGCAGTATTTT.

The chain is built from TRBV6-5 and TRBJ2-7; 9 bases are shared with TRBD1. Germline assignment: CDR1 MNHEY and CDR2 SVGAGI. With V trimmed by 0 bases and J by 5 bases, 5 bases remained unmatched. The CDR3 has 15 residues. The CDR3 here is CASSYSGQGYHEQYF. CDR3 sequence (DNA): TGTGCCAGCAGTTACTCAGGACAGGGGTACCACGAGCAGTACTTC.

CDR3 coding DNA: TGTGCCAGCAGCTTATCCGGGACTAGTTCCTACAATGAGCAGTTCTTC. Encoded protein: CASSLSGTSSYNEQFF. The chain couples TRBV7-2 to TRBJ2-1; 8 nucleotides line up with TRBD2. Germline-derived CDR1 and CDR2 are SGHTA and FQGNSA. The CDR3 covers 16 residues. J lost 1 base, V lost 2 bases, and 4 bases had no gene match.

This sequence joins TRBV28 and TRBJ1-5; TRBD1 is a possible D gene (6 bases). The V end lost 7 bases, the J end lost 4 bases, and 11 bases lay between the germline ends. CDR3 length: 13 residues. The germline CDR1 and CDR2 sequences are MDHEN and SYDVKM. As DNA, the CDR3 is TGTGCCAGCAATTTCAGGGGTAATCAGCCCCAGCATTTT. Encoded protein: CASNFRGNQPQHF.

This rearrangement joins TRBV6-5 to TRBJ2-7, with 8 bases matching TRBD2. The CDR3 is 14 residues long. Germline assignment: CDR1 MNHEY and CDR2 SVGAGI. V dropped 4 bases and J dropped 3; count of bases not matched to a gene: 5. DNA of the CDR3: TGTGCCAGCAGTTCCGGACTAGCACACTACGAGCAGTACTTC. Translation gives CASSSGLAHYEQYF.

CDR3 DNA: TGTGCCACCAGCAGAGGTCGGGACACAAGCTCCTACGAGCAGTACTTC. It specifies CATSRGRDTSSYEQYF. The chain couples TRBV15 to TRBJ2-7; possibly TRBD1 for D (6 bases). CDR3 length equals 16 residues. CDR1 and CDR2 (germline): LNHNV, YYDKDF (reference sequence). The V gene lost 1 base and the J gene lost 0 bases, with 13 bases spanning the gap.

J is TRBJ2-2 and V is TRBV28; perhaps TRBD2 as D (5 bases). The CDR3 extends over 14 amino acids. From germline, CDR1 is MDHEN and CDR2 SYDVKM. The V end lost 5 bases, the J end lost 6 bases, and 13 bases lay between the germline ends. The chain's CDR3 is CASSTLPGAGELFF. For the CDR3, the DNA is TGTGCCAGCAGTACCCTCCCCGGGGCCGGGGAGCTGTTTTTT.

The chain employs TRBV28 and TRBJ1-4, with a tentative D call TRBD1 (5 bases). CDR1 is MDHEN and CDR2 is SYDVKM in the germline V gene. This CDR3 region has 15 residues. Trimming shortened V by 5 bases and J by 4 bases, and 14 bases separated the two germline ends. The chain's CDR3 is CASSNPGFSNEKLFF. CDR3 bases: TGTGCCAGCAGTAACCCAGGGTTTAGTAATGAAAAACTGTTTTTT.

The genes are TRBV9 and TRBJ2-1, with D perhaps matching TRBD1 (5 bases). V was shortened by 4 bases and J by 2 bases, with 13 bases between the two germline ends. CDR3 size: 15 residues. In germline, CDR1 is SGDLS, CDR2 YYNGEE. The CDR3 nucleotides are TGTGCCAGCAGCCCATCAGGGTCTACCTACAATGAGCAGTTCTTC. Protein: CASSPSGSTYNEQFF.

This chain joins TRBV7-9 and TRBJ1-4; 7 nucleotides match TRBD1. The CDR3 totals 14 residues. The germline gives CDR1 SEHNR, CDR2 FQNEAQ (reference sequence). The V gene end was trimmed by 5 bases and the J gene end by 8 bases; junction bases not matched to a gene: 8. The CDR3 nucleotides read TGTGCCAGCAGCCTTAGGACAGGCGGGGAAAAACTGTTTTTT. Residues: CASSLRTGGEKLFF. Full variable domain (missing parts from reference TRBV7-9 and TRBJ1-4): DTGVSQNPRHKITKRGQNVTFRCDPISEHNRLYWYRQTLGQGPEFLTYFQNEAQLEKSRLLSDRFSAERPKGSFSTLEIQRTEQGDSAMYLCASSLRTGGEKLFFGSGTQLSVL.

The chain combines TRBV25-1 with TRBJ1-1, with D possibly being TRBD1 (5 bases). Germline V CDR1 and CDR2: MGHDK, SYGVNS. V lost 5 bases and J lost 1, with 8 bases in between. The CDR3 is 13 amino acids. The CDR3 DNA reads as TGTGCCAGCAGTCCGCAGGGGAACACTGAAGCTTTCTTT. Its translation: CASSPQGNTEAFF. Based on the CDR3 plus reference TRBV25-1 and TRBJ1-1, the full variable domain is EADIYQTPRYLVIGTGKKITLECSQTMGHDKMYWYQQDPGMELHLIHYSYGVNSTEKGDLSSESTVSRIRTEHFPLTLESARPSHTSQYLCASSPQGNTEAFFGQGTRLTVV.

This clone was seen more than once but under ten times. CDR3: CASSDSGAYNEQFF. In DNA, the CDR3 is TGCGCCAGCAGTGATTCGGGAGCCTACAATGAGCAGTTCTTC. The chain employs TRBV10-2 and TRBJ2-1; D is perhaps TRBD2 (6 bases). Germline values: CDR1 WSHSY, CDR2 SAAADI. Trimming shortened V by 3 bases and J by 2 bases, and 8 bases separated the two germline ends. CDR3 length equals 14 residues.

This chain joins TRBV7-9 and TRBJ2-7; 12 bases line up with TRBD1. In germline, CDR1 is SEHNR, CDR2 FQNEAQ (reference sequence). J was trimmed by 8 bases and V by 10 bases; bases with no gene match: 12. This CDR3 comprises 14 residues. The CDR3 loop is CATREGQGAPKQYF. The CDR3, as DNA: TGTGCCACCCGGGAGGGACAGGGGGCGCCTAAGCAGTACTTC.

The V and J genes are TRBV7-9 and TRBJ1-3; perhaps TRBD1 as D (6 bases). The germline V gene encodes CDR1 SEHNR and CDR2 FQNEAQ (reference sequence). Between the trimmed V and J ends, which lost 5 bases and 0 bases, there was a span of 14 bases. CDR3 size: 16 residues. The CDR3 DNA reads as TGTGCCAGCAGCCGTAAAGGGGGTCTCTCTGGAAACACCATATATTTT. It translates to CASSRKGGLSGNTIYF.

This rearrangement joins TRBV7-8 to TRBJ2-1; 7 bases line up with TRBD2. V dropped 1 base and J dropped 15; count of bases not matched to a gene: 9. CDR3 length: 13 amino acids. Germline assignment: CDR1 SGHVS and CDR2 FQNEAQ. The CDR3 coding sequence is TGTGCCAGCAGCTTAGTGGCGAGCGGGGACCCGTTCTTC. Its protein is CASSLVASGDPFF.

For the CDR3, the DNA is TGCGCCAGCAGCTTACAGGGGTTCAGTCCCCAGCATTTT. Amino acid sequence: CASSLQGFSPQHF. The chain carries TRBV5-1 and TRBJ1-5, with 7 bases matching TRBD1. The CDR3 contains 13 residues. The junction had 6 bases not matched to a gene; V was cut back by 2 bases and J by 10 bases. In germline, CDR1 is SGHRS, CDR2 YFSETQ.

V usage is TRBV4-1 and J usage is TRBJ2-7; perhaps TRBD2 as D (6 bases). The germline CDR1 and CDR2 sequences are MGHRA and YSYEKL. The length of the CDR3 is 15 residues. The V end lost 2 bases, the J end lost 2 bases, and 13 bases lay between the germline ends. The CDR3 loop reads CASSQSGTRTYEQYF. The CDR3 nucleotides are TGCGCCAGCAGCCAATCCGGGACTCGAACCTACGAGCAGTACTTC.